The 10 T cell receptor beta chains listed next were all sequenced from one sample in a study of cytomegalovirus exposure and HLA in healthy donors. Vbeta (60) and Jbeta (13) primers were used in the PCR. The assay was immunoSEQ multiplex PCR, and TCRdb's table has in-frame clones only and misses some. The sample carries under 100,000 clones, around four fifths recorded once. Source material: PBMCs. The receptors here all came from a boy between 10 and 17 years old in good health and CMV-seronegative.

This clone was recorded once. V and J are TRBV27 and TRBJ1-2, with 9 nucleotides matching TRBD1. The CDR3 sequence is 13 residues long. V gave up 8 bases and J gave up 8 bases; unmatched junction bases: 9. Germline V CDR1 and CDR2: MNHEY, SMNVEV (reference sequence). The CDR3 nucleotides read TGTGCCAGCCTCGGACAGGGGATGGAGGGCTACACCTTC. Protein: CASLGQGMEGYTF.

The chain joins TRBV4-2 to TRBJ2-7; 7 bases align to TRBD2. CDR1 LGHNA and CDR2 YNFKEQ come from the germline V gene. The CDR3 loop spans 14 amino acids. With V trimmed by 2 bases and J by 6 bases, 7 bases remained unmatched. CDR3 protein: CASSQKVAGSEQYF. The CDR3 coding sequence is TGTGCCAGCAGCCAAAAGGTAGCGGGCTCCGAGCAGTACTTC.

V is TRBV18 and J is TRBJ1-1, with D perhaps TRBD1 (6 bases). Germline lookup yields CDR1 KGHSH and CDR2 LQKENI. Trimming took off 6 bases at V and 1 base at J, with 9 bases between the two ends. The CDR3 consists of 13 residues. The CDR3 DNA is TGTGCCAGCTCCTCGACAGGGAACACTGAAGCTTTCTTT. Translating it yields CASSSTGNTEAFF. Supplemented by reference TRBV18 and TRBJ1-1, the full variable domain reads NAGVMQNPRHLVRRRGQEARLRCSPMKGHSHVYWYRQLPEEGLKFMVYLQKENIIDESGMPKERFSAEFPKEGPSILRIQQVVRGDSAAYFCASSSTGNTEAFFGQGTRLTVV.

V usage is TRBV28 and J usage is TRBJ1-1; 7 bases fit TRBD1. This CDR3 is built from 14 residues. Germline assignment: CDR1 MDHEN and CDR2 SYDVKM. After removal of 3 bases from V and 1 base from J, the junction contained 2 bases not matched to a gene. CDR3 protein: CASSFGTENTEAFF. The CDR3 DNA reads TGTGCCAGCAGTTTTGGGACAGAGAACACTGAAGCTTTCTTT.

This chain connects TRBV6-5 to TRBJ1-2, with TRBD1 as a possible D gene (5 bases). The CDR3 contains 15 residues. Germline V CDR1 and CDR2: MNHEY, SVGAGI. V gave up 2 bases and J gave up 8 bases, with 18 bases separating them. CDR3 region: CASSYLRPGGGGYTF. The CDR3 bases are TGTGCCAGCAGTTACCTTCGGCCCGGGGGAGGCGGCTACACCTTC.

The chain carries TRBV9 and TRBJ1-4, with D maybe TRBD1 (6 bases). This CDR3 contains 15 residues. Trimming took 4 bases from V and 8 from J, leaving 18 bases between them. The germline CDR1 and CDR2 sequences are SGDLS and YYNGEE. The CDR3 reads CASSPGQPGGEKLFF. The CDR3 DNA sequence: TGTGCCAGCAGCCCAGGACAGCCCGGCGGGGAAAAACTGTTTTTT.

This clone has only a few counts. The chain recombines TRBV6-1 with TRBJ2-1, with 8 bases matching TRBD1. In germline, CDR1 is MNHNS, CDR2 SASEGT. The V gene end was trimmed by 4 bases and the J gene end by 6 bases; junction bases not matched to a gene: 5. CDR3 length: 14 residues. As DNA, the CDR3 is TGTGCCAGCAGTGGGGCAGGGGGCTTCAATGAGCAGTTCTTC. Translation gives CASSGAGGFNEQFF.

This clone was detected a few times. V gene TRBV15 combines with J gene TRBJ1-1; 7 nucleotides line up with TRBD1. This CDR3 spans 15 amino acids. CDR1 is LNHNV, CDR2 YYDKDF, per germline (reference sequence). V dropped 0 bases and J dropped 1; count of bases not matched to a gene: 2. CDR3 nucleotides: TGTGCCACCAGCAGAGATAGGGGGCCGAACACTGAAGCTTTCTTT. Residues: CATSRDRGPNTEAFF.

The chain joins TRBV7-2 to TRBJ2-1; TRBD2 agrees at 14 bases. CDR3 length: 16 amino acids. With 1 base clipped from V and 7 bases from J, the junction kept 3 bases outside the gene matches. Germline-derived CDR1 and CDR2 are SGHTA and FQGNSA. CDR3 nucleotides: TGTGCCAGCAGCTTAGTAGGGACTAGCGGGGGTAATGAGCAGTTCTTC. This translates into CASSLVGTSGGNEQFF.

The chain uses TRBV28 and TRBJ1-1; TRBD1 matches 8 bases. Germline CDR1 reads MDHEN; CDR2 reads SYDVKM. The CDR3 has 14 amino acids. Unmatched junction bases numbered 6, after V lost 8 bases and J lost 1 base. The CDR3 loop is CASQLDRENTEAFF. The CDR3 region has the DNA TGTGCCAGCCAACTGGACAGGGAGAACACTGAAGCTTTCTTT.